Listed below are T cell receptor beta chains from one sample, sequenced in a study of blood T cells in healthy people across ages. Each CDR3 protein is one row after TCRdb ran MiXCR on the 5' RACE reads. Among roughly 730,000 distinct CDR3 sequences listed, more than 50% were seen once. The sample taken for sequencing was blood. These receptor sequences come from a man aged 35 to 55 in good health. Both conserved end residues are part of each CDR3. The D gene is left open where the match is weak. Expanded clones are given a class, and other clones once, few, many or no size at all.

clone size	V gene	D gene	J gene	CDR3 DNA	CDR3 protein
.	TRBV28	.	TRBJ2-1	TGTGCCAGCACAGACCCTCGGGGGCAGTTCTTC	CASTDPRGQFF
.	TRBV27	.	TRBJ2-3	TGTGCCAGCAGTGGTGGGACGAGATACACAGATACGCAGTATTTT	CASSGGTRYTDTQYF
.	TRBV25-1	.	TRBJ2-3	TGTGCCAGCAGTGAATCGGGGGCAGATACGCAGTATTTT	CASSESGADTQYF
.	TRBV7-2	TRBD2	TRBJ2-5	TGTGCCAGCAGCTTAGTTCGGGCGGGGGTGGGGACCCAGTACTTC	CASSLVRAGVGTQYF
.	TRBV7-9	.	TRBJ2-5	TGTGCCAGCAGCTCGGGTAGCAGCGGGCTCCAAGAGACCCAGTACTTC	CASSSGSSGLQETQYF
.	TRBV27	TRBD2	TRBJ2-1	TGTGCCAGCAGCACACTCCTTAGCGGGCTCTCCTACAATGAGCAGTTCTTC	CASSTLLSGLSYNEQFF
.	TRBV10-3	.	TRBJ2-5	TGTGCCATCAGTGAGAAGGCTAGCGCGTACCAAGAGACCCAGTACTTC	CAISEKASAYQETQYF
.	TRBV6-1	.	TRBJ1-1	TGTGCCAGCAGTGTGGGGGCGGGGGGCGGAGGGGGTGACACTGAAGCTTTCTTT	CASSVGAGGGGGDTEAFF
many	TRBV6-2/TRBV6-3	.	TRBJ2-7	TGTGCCAGCCTAACGGCGGGACAGACCTACGAGCAGTACTTC	CASLTAGQTYEQYF
once	TRBV24-1	TRBD1	TRBJ2-3	TGTGCCACCAGACAGGGGGCTAAAGGTGATTACACAGATATGCAGTATTTT	CATRQGAKGDYTDMQYF
.	TRBV5-5	.	TRBJ1-2	TGTGCCAGCAGCCCGCCCCGAATTTTACCCTTCAGGGTGGGCAGCTATGGCTACACCTTC	CASSPPRILPFRVGSYGYTF
few	TRBV20-1	.	TRBJ2-7	TGCAGTGCTAGAGATGTGGAGGGGTCCGTCTCCTACGAGCAGTACTTC	CSARDVEGSVSYEQYF
.	TRBV29-1	.	TRBJ1-1	TGCAGCTTTAGGGGCGGCACTGAAGCTTTCTTT	CSFRGGTEAFF
few	TRBV11-2	TRBD1	TRBJ1-2	TGTGCCAGCGCCGGGACAGGGGGCAACTATGGCTACACCTTC	CASAGTGGNYGYTF
.	TRBV29-1	.	TRBJ1-2	TGCAGCGTTGGCCGGGCGGACACCTTC	CSVGRADTF
.	TRBV20-1	TRBD2	TRBJ2-3	TGCAGTGCCCCCGGTCATGGGAGGGCCAACACAGATACGCAGTATTTT	CSAPGHGRANTDTQYF
few	TRBV20-1	TRBD2	TRBJ2-7	TGCAGTGCGTGGACTAGCGGGAAAGACGAGCAGTACTTC	CSAWTSGKDEQYF
.	TRBV4-1	.	TRBJ2-7	TGCGCCAGCAGCCAAGAGGGGCCCGGCAAATCCTACGAGCGGTACTTC	CASSQEGPGKSYERYF
few	TRBV7-9	.	TRBJ1-6	TGTGCCAGCAGCTTGTCCGGACTAAGCTCCTATAATTCACCCCTCCACTTT	CASSLSGLSSYNSPLHF
.	TRBV20-1	TRBD2	TRBJ2-1	TGCAGTGCTGGCGAGGGACTAGCCCCCAACCGGAAGAGCTCCTACAATGAGCAGTTCTTC	CSAGEGLAPNRKSSYNEQFF
.	TRBV6-1	.	TRBJ1-2	TGTGCCAGCAGTCGGCCCAGTGCCGGCTACACCTTC	CASSRPSAGYTF
.	TRBV7-6	.	TRBJ2-7	TGTGCCAGCAGCTTATCTTCGACAGCCTACGAGCAGTACTTC	CASSLSSTAYEQYF
.	TRBV12-3/TRBV12-4	TRBD1	TRBJ1-6	TGTGCCAGCAGTCCGACAGGGGGCCCTCAGCGGAATAATTCACCCCTCCACTTT	CASSPTGGPQRNNSPLHF
.	TRBV11-3	.	TRBJ2-1	TGTGCCAGCAGCTTAGTGTTAGGGACCCCTGGGTCCTACAATGAGCAGTTCTTC	CASSLVLGTPGSYNEQFF
.	TRBV20-1	.	TRBJ1-6	TGCAGTGCTATCCACCGGCATGATTCACCCCTCCACTTT	CSAIHRHDSPLHF
.	TRBV6-6	.	TRBJ1-4	TGTGCCAGCAGGGACGAAAACAGGGTAACTAATGAAAAACTGTTTTTT	CASRDENRVTNEKLFF
.	TRBV11-3	.	TRBJ2-5	TGTGCCAGCAGCTTTAGACAGCTGAAACCGTGGGAGCAGTACTTC	CASSFRQLKPWEQYF
.	TRBV27	TRBD2	TRBJ2-7	TGTGCCAGCAGTCCGGGGACTAGCGGGAAATACGAGCAGTACTTC	CASSPGTSGKYEQYF
many	TRBV12-3/TRBV12-4	TRBD1	TRBJ2-5	TGTGCCAGCAGTTTACAGGGGGCGGGTGAGACCCAGTACTTC	CASSLQGAGETQYF
.	TRBV27	.	TRBJ1-5	TGTGCCAGCAGTGTAGTTGGGCAGAAGACCCAGCATTTT	CASSVVGQKTQHF
.	TRBV27	TRBD1	TRBJ2-1	TGTGCCAGCAGTCGACCGGGACAGGGAATTGGGGAGCAGTTCTTC	CASSRPGQGIGEQFF
.	TRBV9	.	TRBJ2-7	TGTGCCAGCAGCGTAACCCCGGAGGGGTTCTCCTACGAGCAGTACTTC	CASSVTPEGFSYEQYF
.	TRBV11-2	.	TRBJ2-7	TGTGCCAGCAGCTTAGGATCGGCAGCCTACGAGCAGTACTTC	CASSLGSAAYEQYF
.	TRBV4-1	TRBD1	TRBJ2-6	TGCGCCAGCAGCCAAGAAAGACAGGGATATTCTGGGGCCAACGTCCTGACTTTC	CASSQERQGYSGANVLTF
.	TRBV30	.	TRBJ2-5	TGTGCCTGGAGTGTAGGGAGGCGAGAGACCCAGTACTTC	CAWSVGRRETQYF
.	TRBV7-6	TRBD1	TRBJ2-3	TGTGCCAGCAGCTTAAATGCTGGGTTCAGGACAGGGGGTGCAGATACGCAGTATTTT	CASSLNAGFRTGGADTQYF
.	TRBV27	TRBD2	TRBJ2-3	TGTGCCAGCAAAAGGAGGGGACTAGCGGGGGAGCTTAGCACAGATACGCAGTATTTT	CASKRRGLAGELSTDTQYF
.	TRBV7-2	.	TRBJ2-7	TGTGCCAGCAGCGCCGGGAGCCTGTCATACGAGCAGTACTTC	CASSAGSLSYEQYF
few	TRBV6-6	.	TRBJ2-7	TGTGCCAGCAACGGGGGCCTTAGCTCCTACGAGCAGTACTTC	CASNGGLSSYEQYF